The sequence of this TCR beta chain was determined in a study of CD8+ T cells in alopecia areata. To note about this clone: Its target is unknown.

Study-level points and caveats: Clarity of TCR sharing across patients fell short of that in mice, possibly HLA-related. Normal skin's resident alphabeta T cells are sequenced alongside lesional scalp T cells. Affected lesional scalp, above all in alopecia totalis/universalis, was more clonal than normal scalp.

RNA was isolated and reverse transcribed to cDNA, the sequencing template. The method was immunoSEQ multiplex PCR; TCRdb's version includes in-frame clones alone and lacks a portion of them. The sample contains some 110,000 clones, approximately 60% of which appear only once. The CDR3 is 13 amino acids. V was clipped by 4 bases and J by 7 bases, with 15 bases between them. Germline V lookup: CDR1 SGHRS, CDR2 YFSETQ. This sequence joins TRBV5-1 and TRBJ2-7; tentatively, D is TRBD2 (5 bases). Sequenced: CD4+ T cells sorted from blood. This sequence was found in a human donor in good health. The CDR3 is CASSLPLEGEQYF. The DNA of the CDR3 is TGCGCCAGCAGCCTACCCCTCGAGGGAGAGCAGTACTTC.